One and the same sample provided the 32 T cell receptor beta chains below, sequenced in a study of PD-L1 blockade in urothelial cancer. Here immunoSEQ multiplex PCR was the method, and the copy in TCRdb shows in-frame clones only, minus some. This sample has 75,000 to 95,000 clones, with more than 85% found just once. Specified time point: peripheral blood 6 weeks after treatment start. The sequencing used PBMCs, collected around atezolizumab (anti-PD-L1) treatment. The origin of the receptors is a woman of 80 years or more with urothelial cancer.

This chain joins TRBV11-2 and TRBJ1-5; TRBD1 matches at 8 bases. CDR1 and CDR2 from the germline V gene are SGHAT and FQNNGV. The CDR3 covers 14 residues. Trimming at V came to 7 bases and at J to 7 bases, leaving 9 bases not matched to a gene. The DNA of the CDR3 is TGTGCCAGCACCCTTGGGACAGGCGGACAGCCCCAGCATTTT. This codes for CASTLGTGGQPQHF.

V and J are TRBV2 and TRBJ2-5; 9 positions match TRBD2. The CDR3 is made up of 14 amino acids. Per germline, CDR1 SNHLY and CDR2 FYNNEI. Trimming at V came to 4 bases and at J to 5 bases, leaving 5 bases not matched to a gene. CDR3 bases: TGTGCCAGCAGTGTGCTAGCGGGAAAGGAGACCCAGTACTTC. This translates into CASSVLAGKETQYF.

The chain couples TRBV18 to TRBJ1-1, with 8 bases aligning to TRBD1. Germline V gene data show CDR1 as KGHSH and CDR2 as LQKENI. The ends lost 3 bases at V and 6 bases at J; junction bases unmatched: 6. The CDR3 loop spans 14 amino acids. CDR3: CASSPLQGDAEAFF. The CDR3 nucleotides read TGTGCCAGCTCACCCTTACAGGGGGACGCTGAAGCTTTCTTT.

The V and J genes are TRBV28 and TRBJ2-1; 9 nucleotides match TRBD2. From germline, CDR1 is MDHEN and CDR2 SYDVKM. The junction had 16 bases not matched to a gene; V was cut back by 4 bases and J by 6 bases. The CDR3 has 18 amino acids. The CDR3 spells CASSSYPGVAGVVNEQFF. The CDR3, as DNA: TGTGCCAGCAGTTCCTACCCGGGGGTAGCGGGAGTGGTCAATGAGCAGTTCTTC.

This clone was recorded once. The V call is TRBV9, the J call TRBJ2-1, with TRBD2 matching over 10 bases. CDR1 is SGDLS, CDR2 YYNGEE, per germline. The CDR3 loop spans 15 amino acids. The junction had 3 bases not matched to a gene; V was cut back by 2 bases and J by 4 bases. Here the CDR3 reads CASSVGTSEYNEQFF. The CDR3 DNA reads as TGTGCCAGCAGCGTCGGGACTAGCGAGTACAATGAGCAGTTCTTC.

The V call is TRBV7-2, the J call TRBJ1-3; D gene uncertain. This CDR3 has 13 residues. CDR1 and CDR2 from the germline V gene are SGHTA and FQGNSA. V lost 2 bases and J 0 bases, leaving 2 bases between the germline ends. CDR3 sequence: CASSLYSGNTIYF. As DNA, the CDR3 is TGTGCCAGCAGCTTATACTCTGGAAACACCATATATTTT.

The rearrangement links TRBV25-1 to TRBJ1-2, with D possibly being TRBD1 (5 bases). This CDR3 has 15 residues. Germline CDR1 reads MGHDK; CDR2 reads SYGVNS. Trimming took off 4 bases at V and 2 bases at J, with 14 bases between the two ends. The CDR3 sequence is CASSAWGGTNYGYTF. DNA of the CDR3: TGTGCCAGCAGTGCCTGGGGGGGGACGAACTATGGCTACACCTTC.

The chain links TRBV27 to TRBJ2-6; 9 bases are shared with TRBD1. With V trimmed by 2 bases and J by 0 bases, 5 bases remained unmatched. The CDR3 has 18 amino acids. Germline lookup yields CDR1 MNHEY and CDR2 SMNVEV (reference sequence). For the CDR3, the DNA is TGTGCCAGCAGTTTACTCCGGGACAGGGCCTCTGGGGCCAACGTCCTGACTTTC. This translates into CASSLLRDRASGANVLTF.

The V gene is TRBV18, the J gene TRBJ1-2; weak D call: TRBD1 (5 bases). The CDR3 contains 16 residues. Deletions cut 5 bases from V and 2 bases from J, with 18 bases between. The germline V gene encodes CDR1 KGHSH and CDR2 LQKENI. CDR3 in DNA: TGTGCCAGCTCAACGGTTTGGACACAGAAAAACTATGGCTACACCTTC. It specifies CASSTVWTQKNYGYTF.

The chain recombines TRBV9 with TRBJ1-2, with D possibly matching TRBD1 (5 bases). The CDR3 extends over 12 amino acids. The V end lost 2 bases, the J end lost 8 bases, and 10 bases lay between the germline ends. Germline V gene lookup returns CDR1 SGDLS and CDR2 YYNGEE. In nucleotides, the CDR3 is TGTGCCAGCAGCGTGCAGGGCTGGGGCTACACCTTC. This codes for CASSVQGWGYTF.

The chain combines TRBV28 with TRBJ1-2, with TRBD1 matching over 9 bases. The CDR3 contains 15 residues. Germline V gene data show CDR1 as MDHEN and CDR2 as SYDVKM. J lost 2 bases, V lost 3 bases, and 4 bases had no gene match. The CDR3 DNA sequence: TGTGCCAGCAGTTTCTTGACAGGGGGAAACTATGGCTACACCTTC. This translates into CASSFLTGGNYGYTF.

V is TRBV6-6 and J is TRBJ2-1; 13 nucleotides align to TRBD2. The junction had 4 bases not matched to a gene; V was cut back by 5 bases and J by 9 bases. Germline V CDR1 and CDR2: MNHNY, SVGAGI (reference sequence). This CDR3 spans 14 amino acids. For the CDR3, the DNA is TGTGCCAGCAGTATGACTAGCGGGAGGTTTGAGCAGTTCTTC. Translated, it gives CASSMTSGRFEQFF.

V usage is TRBV20-1 and J usage is TRBJ2-4, with D uncertain. The germline V and J ends were trimmed by 5 bases and 1 base, with 3 bases remaining between them. This CDR3 region has 11 residues. Germline CDR1 and CDR2: DFQATT and SNEGSKA (reference sequence). The CDR3: CSAEAKNIQYF. CDR3 DNA: TGCAGTGCTGAGGCCAAAAACATTCAGTACTTC.

The genes are TRBV5-8 and TRBJ1-5; weak D call: TRBD1 (5 bases). Germline loops: CDR1 SGHTS, CDR2 YDEGEE. The CDR3 has 16 residues. V was trimmed by 1 base and J by 6 bases, leaving 17 bases between them. CDR3 DNA: TGTGCCAGCAGCTTGTTCGTTGGGGGGAGGTTTCAGCCCCAGCATTTT. Translating it yields CASSLFVGGRFQPQHF.

This sequence joins TRBV18 and TRBJ2-7, with 11 bases aligning to TRBD1. The V and J ends lost 2 bases and 6 bases, in that order; junction bases with no gene match: 0. Germline V gene lookup returns CDR1 KGHSH and CDR2 LQKENI. The CDR3 contains 13 residues. The CDR3 here is CASSPGTGGEQYF. In DNA, the CDR3 is TGTGCCAGCTCACCAGGGACAGGGGGCGAGCAGTACTTC.

The count of this clone is one. The V gene is TRBV19, the J gene TRBJ1-5; D unclear. This CDR3 has 17 residues. CDR1 and CDR2 from the germline V gene are LNHDA and SQIVND (reference sequence). The germline V and J ends were trimmed by 3 bases and 5 bases, with 20 bases remaining between them. The CDR3 sequence is CASSMLKMGGIYQPQHF. As DNA, the CDR3 is TGTGCCAGTAGTATGTTGAAGATGGGAGGGATCTATCAGCCCCAGCATTTT.

The genes are TRBV27 and TRBJ2-7; TRBD2 matches 7 bases. V gave up 6 bases and J gave up 6 bases; unmatched junction bases: 8. The germline V gene has CDR1 MNHEY and CDR2 SMNVEV (reference sequence). CDR3 length: 13 amino acids. The CDR3 spells CASRGWEGREQYF. The CDR3 DNA reads as TGTGCCAGCAGAGGGTGGGAGGGGCGCGAGCAGTACTTC.

The genes are TRBV11-3 and TRBJ2-7; the D is unclear. Looked up from germline, CDR1 is SGHNT and CDR2 is YENEEA. The V and J ends lost 1 base and 1 base respectively, with 5 bases between them. CDR3 length equals 13 residues. The CDR3 is CASSLGGSYEQYF. CDR3 bases: TGTGCCAGCAGCTTAGGAGGTTCCTACGAGCAGTACTTC.

CDR3 nucleotides: TGTGCCAGCAGCCAAGTCCCTGGACAGGGCTTCTCTGGGGCCAACGTCCTGACTTTC. Amino acid sequence: CASSQVPGQGFSGANVLTF. The chain recombines TRBV4-2 with TRBJ2-6; 8 bases agree with TRBD1. Germline CDR1 LGHNA, CDR2 YNFKEQ. With 1 base clipped from V and 0 bases from J, the junction kept 8 bases outside the gene matches. This CDR3 is built from 19 residues.

CDR3 region: CASSGTGHQPQHF. In DNA, the CDR3 is TGTGCCAGCAGCGGGACAGGGCACCAGCCCCAGCATTTT. This rearrangement joins TRBV6-1 to TRBJ1-5; 9 positions match TRBD1. The length of the CDR3 is 13 residues. Germline V CDR1 and CDR2: MNHNS, SASEGT. J gave up 7 bases and V 6 bases, and 4 bases lay outside the gene matches.

This chain uses TRBV30 with TRBJ2-7; 10 bases align to TRBD1. Germline V CDR1 and CDR2: GTSNPN, SVGIG (reference sequence). V lost 2 bases to trimming and J lost 2 bases; unmatched junction nucleotides: 3. The CDR3 spans 14 residues. The CDR3 reads CAWSPGQGTYEQYF. The CDR3 DNA reads TGTGCCTGGAGTCCGGGACAGGGGACCTACGAGCAGTACTTC.

The chain combines TRBV10-1 with TRBJ1-4; TRBD1 aligns across 9 bases. J was trimmed by 7 bases and V by 4 bases; bases with no gene match: 4. The germline V gene has CDR1 WNHNN and CDR2 SYGVQD (reference sequence). CDR3 size: 14 residues. The CDR3 region has the DNA TGCGCCAGCAGTGCCGGGACAGGGCTTGAAAAACTGTTTTTT. Translated: CASSAGTGLEKLFF.

The rearrangement joins TRBV10-3 to TRBJ2-3; D gene ambiguous. The CDR3 runs 15 residues. Trimming pared 6 bases from V and 1 base from J, leaving 14 bases between. The germline gives CDR1 ENHRY, CDR2 SYGVKD. Written as DNA, the CDR3 is TGTGCCATCAGCCCCGCGTCGAGTCGCACAGATACGCAGTATTTT. Encoded protein: CAISPASSRTDTQYF.

The J gene is TRBJ2-7, the V gene TRBV19; TRBD2 matches at 9 bases. The trim removed 5 bases at V and 5 bases at J, leaving 10 bases unmatched. The germline V gene has CDR1 LNHDA and CDR2 SQIVND (reference sequence). This CDR3 contains 15 residues. CDR3 coding DNA: TGTGCCAGTAGTGGAAGTCTAGCGGGAACCCACGAGCAGTACTTC. Translating gives CASSGSLAGTHEQYF.

This sequence joins TRBV7-8 and TRBJ2-1; D perhaps matches TRBD1 (5 bases). The CDR3 has 17 residues. Germline V lookup: CDR1 SGHVS, CDR2 FQNEAQ. Trimming took off 0 bases at V and 0 bases at J, with 12 bases between the two ends. In nucleotides, the CDR3 is TGTGCCAGCAGCTTAGCGACAGCACTCATCTCCTACAATGAGCAGTTCTTC. It codes for CASSLATALISYNEQFF. The full variable domain, in which reference TRBV7-8 and TRBJ2-1 provide the parts outside the CDR3, is GAGVSQSPRYKVAKRGQDVALRCDPISGHVSLFWYQQALGQGPEFLTYFQNEAQLDKSGLPSDRFFAERPEGSVSTLKIQRTQQEDSAVYLCASSLATALISYNEQFFGPGTRLTVL.

The chain links TRBV10-1 to TRBJ2-7; no definite D call. V was clipped by 3 bases and J by 7 bases, with 13 bases between them. In germline, CDR1 is WNHNN, CDR2 SYGVQD (reference sequence). CDR3 size: 13 residues. The DNA for the CDR3 is TGCGCCAGCAGTGATGTCCTCCTACGAGAGCAGTACTTC. It specifies CASSDVLLREQYF.

The chain couples TRBV5-4 to TRBJ2-2; D perhaps matches TRBD1 (6 bases). The CDR3 loop spans 15 amino acids. V was shortened by 6 bases and J by 0 bases, with 12 bases between the two germline ends. Germline V CDR1 and CDR2: SGHNT, YYREEE (reference sequence). The DNA for the CDR3 is TGTGCCAGCACCTTAGGGACACCGAACACCGGGGAGCTGTTTTTT. This codes for CASTLGTPNTGELFF. Together with reference TRBV5-4 and TRBJ2-2, the CDR3 gives the full variable domain: ETGVTQSPTHLIKTRGQQVTLRCSSQSGHNTVSWYQQALGQGPQFIFQYYREEENGRGNFPPRFSGLQFPNYSSELNVNALELDDSALYLCASTLGTPNTGELFFGEGSRLTVL.

The chain has TRBV5-5 and TRBJ2-7, with 9 bases matching TRBD2. The trim removed 5 bases at V and 2 bases at J, leaving 11 bases unmatched. Germline loops: CDR1 SGHKS, CDR2 YYEKEE (reference sequence). The CDR3 is made up of 16 amino acids. CDR3 in amino acids: CASRLAGTLPAYEQYF. As DNA, the CDR3 is TGTGCCAGCAGACTAGCGGGTACCCTCCCAGCCTACGAGCAGTACTTC.

This clone was seen a few times. The chain links TRBV27 to TRBJ1-1, with a weak D call TRBD1 (6 bases). The CDR3 consists of 14 residues. The V end lost 7 bases, the J end lost 7 bases, and 19 bases lay between the germline ends. Germline CDR1 and CDR2: MNHEY and SMNVEV (reference sequence). CDR3 amino acids: CASNGGRARREAFF. The CDR3 DNA sequence: TGTGCCAGCAATGGGGGCAGGGCACGCCGTGAAGCTTTCTTT.

V gene TRBV19 combines with J gene TRBJ2-3; 12 bases are a match to TRBD1. The V segment lost 3 bases and the J segment 7 bases; nucleotides outside the gene matches: 5. There are 15 residues in the CDR3. Germline CDR1 is LNHDA and CDR2 is SQIVND (reference sequence). The CDR3 sequence is CASSIEGQGANTQYF. CDR3 in DNA: TGTGCCAGTAGTATTGAGGGACAGGGGGCAAATACGCAGTATTTT.

This chain uses TRBV7-3 with TRBJ2-3, with a weak D call TRBD2 (5 bases). Trimming stripped 5 bases from V and 1 base from J, with 22 bases between. This CDR3 contains 18 residues. CDR1 is SGHTA, CDR2 FQGTGA, per germline. The CDR3 here is CASSKTLPLAKGTDTQYF. The DNA for the CDR3 is TGTGCCAGCAGCAAAACGCTCCCCCTAGCTAAGGGCACAGATACGCAGTATTTT.

The chain links TRBV28 to TRBJ2-3; 7 bases match TRBD2. The junction had 2 bases not matched to a gene; V was cut back by 4 bases and J by 4 bases. The CDR3 length is 13 residues. Germline V gene sequence: CDR1 MDHEN, CDR2 SYDVKM. As DNA, the CDR3 is TGTGCCAGCAGTTCCAGCGGGGCAGATACGCAGTATTTT. Translation: CASSSSGADTQYF.